This TCR beta chain was recorded in a study of blood T cell repertoires in COVID-19. Per germline, CDR1 SNHLY and CDR2 FYNNEI. The CDR3 is made up of 14 amino acids. V lost 6 bases to trimming and J lost 6 bases; unmatched junction nucleotides: 4. TCRdb's table, derived via immunoSEQ multiplex PCR, lists solely in-frame clones and lacks some. Counted here are 85,000 to 130,000 clones, around 87% occurring once; the ten biggest clones make up roughly 15%. The sequenced material came from peripheral blood. The genes are TRBV2 and TRBJ2-2, with 10 bases lining up with TRBD2. The TCR comes from a man between 45 and 60 years old with acute or convalescent COVID-19. The CDR3 loop reads CASRAGGVAGELFF. CDR3 coding DNA: TGTGCCAGCAGAGCGGGAGGGGTCGCCGGGGAGCTGTTTTTT.